This TCR beta chain comes out of a study of blood T cell repertoires in COVID-19. The count of this clone is one. At one boundary the junction diverges from the germline segment, which might be a read error. Original handling: Researchers report that nucleated cell counts were estimated from reference gene primer amplification. The table came from immunoSEQ multiplex PCR; TCRdb's copy has only in-frame clones and leaves some out. The DNA gave D and trimming, while V, J and clone size come from that table. Of 150,000 or so clones listed, roughly 85% were seen once; the top ten hold about 8%. The length of the CDR3 is 14 residues. In germline, CDR1 is LNHDA, CDR2 SQIVND (reference sequence). Patients from Seattle were sampled longitudinally, starting during active infection.

The receptor's source is an older woman with COVID-19, enrolled during active disease. Sequenced material: peripheral blood. The chain recombines TRBV19 with TRBJ1-2; 8 nucleotides match TRBD1. CDR3 sequence: CASSIGTDRGGYTF. DNA of the CDR3: TGTGCCAGTAGCATAGGAACTGACAGGGGTGGCTACACCTTC.